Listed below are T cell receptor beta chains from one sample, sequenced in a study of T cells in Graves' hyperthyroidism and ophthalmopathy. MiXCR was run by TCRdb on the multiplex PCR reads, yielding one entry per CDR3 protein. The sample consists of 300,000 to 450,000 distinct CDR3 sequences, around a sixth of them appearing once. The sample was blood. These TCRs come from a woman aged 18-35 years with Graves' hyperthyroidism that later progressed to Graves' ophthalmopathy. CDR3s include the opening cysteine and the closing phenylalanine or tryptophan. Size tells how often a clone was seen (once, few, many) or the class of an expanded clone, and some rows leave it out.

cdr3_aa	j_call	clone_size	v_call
CASSHLAGEEETQYF	TRBJ2-5	-	TRBV28
CSANRGSYNEQFF	TRBJ2-1	many	TRBV20-1
CASRLTLSGNTIYF	TRBJ1-3	few	TRBV6-2/TRBV6-3
CSARRLAGGYEQYF	TRBJ2-7	-	TRBV20-1
CASSEAGELAGGPTFF	TRBJ2-1	many	TRBV6-1
CSVDRQQETQYF	TRBJ2-5	many	TRBV29-1
CSAGTGGTQETQYF	TRBJ2-5	once	TRBV20-1
CASSEAGQGYSNQPQHF	TRBJ1-5	-	TRBV2
CASSPGGPLDTQYF	TRBJ2-3	few	TRBV5-1
CASSQEGGIFNQPQHF	TRBJ1-5	once	TRBV2
CAISPDRGAYNEQFF	TRBJ2-1	many	TRBV10-3
CASSLVPGKFGYTF	TRBJ1-2	many	TRBV7-9
CASSVQGYNEHYF	TRBJ2-7	-	TRBV12-3/TRBV12-4
CASSDWGQGYGQYF	TRBJ2-7	-	TRBV6-1
CASSFGGSTEAFF	TRBJ1-1	-	TRBV6-1
CASSGKGRPPLHF	TRBJ1-6	-	TRBV6-1
CASRSPGLAGNNEQFF	TRBJ2-1	-	TRBV28
CAWSVLMRGLIYGYTF	TRBJ1-2	few	TRBV30
CSARDWTVGYEQYF	TRBJ2-7	many	TRBV20-1
CASSYSGGRALNEQFF	TRBJ2-1	-	TRBV6-2/TRBV6-3
CASSQEQAGGEETQYF	TRBJ2-5	-	TRBV4-1
CASSQDLKTSGWAGETQYF	TRBJ2-5	-	TRBV3-1
CASTSTPSDTEAFF	TRBJ1-1	many	TRBV5-1
CASSLGPISYEQYF	TRBJ2-7	few	TRBV5-5
CASSLDRGYSPLHF	TRBJ1-6	many	TRBV6-1
CASSMAGTGNYNEQFF	TRBJ2-1	-	TRBV28
CSVEMAGGQFF	TRBJ2-1	-	TRBV29-1
CSARGIQGGPNSNQPQHF	TRBJ1-5	many	TRBV20-1
CASSLSSGNTIYF	TRBJ1-3	-	TRBV5-5
CASSSLTQRTSYTF	TRBJ1-2	-	TRBV28
CASSKLAGGGYEQYF	TRBJ2-7	many	TRBV19
CASRPGQGFPGELFF	TRBJ2-2	-	TRBV2
CASSQLRTSGDYNEQFF	TRBJ2-1	once	TRBV7-9
CASSWIGGPDTQYF	TRBJ2-3	many	TRBV28
CASSRRSSGLGYEQYF	TRBJ2-7	few	TRBV6-1
CAISARGATEAFF	TRBJ1-1	few	TRBV10-3
CSVESQPSYGYTF	TRBJ1-2	-	TRBV29-1
CASSLPGWGWNEQFF	TRBJ2-1	many	TRBV7-2
CAWSDTSDTQYF	TRBJ2-3	many	TRBV30
CASSLRRGGDGYTF	TRBJ1-2	many	TRBV11-2
CASSLGTGGNSPLHF	TRBJ1-6	many	TRBV11-1
CASSQGLAGAYEQYF	TRBJ2-7	many	TRBV4-2
CASSLPGLAGALPDTQYF	TRBJ2-3	many	TRBV28
CASSVRGGRETQYF	TRBJ2-5	-	TRBV9
CASSQEGGTQPQHF	TRBJ1-5	once	TRBV4-1
CASNRNYGYTF	TRBJ1-2	many	TRBV28
CASSDRGRGRSEAFF	TRBJ1-1	many	TRBV27
CASSFGSVGNTIYF	TRBJ1-3	-	TRBV28
CASSFGFTPRYYYNEQFF	TRBJ2-1	many	TRBV11-2
CASKGTNLDEQYF	TRBJ2-7	many	TRBV5-1
CASSFSRGTKSSYEQYF	TRBJ2-7	few	TRBV12-3/TRBV12-4
CASSLLGSGELFF	TRBJ2-2	few	TRBV13
CAISGQGKTNTGELFF	TRBJ2-2	few	TRBV12-3/TRBV12-4
CASSGGRNRDTQYF	TRBJ2-3	many	TRBV28
CSARDWTGGGSPLHF	TRBJ1-6	many	TRBV20-1
CASSRGGTGTTNEKLFF	TRBJ1-4	-	TRBV5-1
CASSYDSYQPQHF	TRBJ1-5	-	TRBV7-2
CASSDSAQETQYF	TRBJ2-5	few	TRBV6-1
CASSLGGTPRGEKLFF	TRBJ1-4	many	TRBV5-1
CASSDVTLAKNIQYF	TRBJ2-4	many	TRBV2